This record covers a single T cell receptor (beta chain). Antigen: not known. The record originates from a study of T cell responses to AZD1222 COVID-19 vaccine. TCRdb's table, derived via immunoSEQ multiplex PCR, lists solely in-frame clones and lacks some. This sample has around 88,000 clones, with 88% found just once. Study-level points and caveats: Clonal diversity was possibly underestimated, and white British individuals and females predominated among donors.

The trim removed 2 bases at V and 5 bases at J, leaving 7 bases unmatched. In germline, CDR1 is SGDLS, CDR2 YYNGEE. CDR3 size: 15 residues. The TCR originated in an adult in good health. The chain has TRBV9 and TRBJ2-5, with 9 bases that match TRBD2. Sequencing was performed on peripheral blood, taken on day 0 of AZD1222 vaccination. CDR3 in DNA: TGTGCCAGCAGCGTCTTTAGCGGGAGCTTGGAGACCCAGTACTTC. Translation: CASSVFSGSLETQYF.